This passage covers 29 T cell receptor beta chains from one sample sequenced in a study of Ad26.COV2.S vaccination and SARS-CoV-2 variants. Treatment noted: approximately 18 received Ad26.COV2.S at low or high dose, single or two shots; roughly 5 received placebo; per-sample allocation not given. All samples were drawn on day 63, counting from the first vaccine or placebo injection. Libraries were prepared by immunoSEQ multiplex PCR; TCRdb keeps only in-frame clonotypes and omits some of them. Here the sample spans 400,000 to 450,000 clones, around 90% being singletons. The material sequenced was peripheral blood, taken in a trial of Ad26.COV2.S vaccine versus placebo. The receptor set was obtained from a person aged 18-65 years who received the Ad26.COV2.S COVID-19 vaccine or a placebo.

V and J are TRBV10-1 and TRBJ2-5; D gene ambiguous. Trimming shortened V by 5 bases and J by 1 base, and 8 bases separated the two germline ends. Germline V gene data show CDR1 as WNHNN and CDR2 as SYGVQD (reference sequence). This CDR3 is 13 amino acids long. Here the CDR3 DNA reads TGCGCCAGCAGTCGAGGACGCCAAGAGACCCAGTACTTC. It codes for CASSRGRQETQYF.

The CDR3 spells CASSIQREQPQHF. Written as DNA, the CDR3 is TGTGCCAGTAGTATCCAGAGAGAGCAGCCCCAGCATTTT. The chain combines TRBV19 with TRBJ1-5; D gene unclear. From germline, CDR1 is LNHDA and CDR2 SQIVND (reference sequence). Trimming removed 3 bases from V and 7 bases from J, with 10 bases in between. The CDR3 has 13 residues.

V and J are TRBV10-3 and TRBJ2-1, with TRBD2 identical over 9 bases. With 9 bases clipped from V and 8 bases from J, the junction kept 5 bases outside the gene matches. Germline CDR1 is ENHRY and CDR2 is SYGVKD. The length of the CDR3 is 12 residues. CDR3 DNA sequence: TGTGCCATAGGGACTAGCAGCGATGAGCAGTTCTTC. Its translation: CAIGTSSDEQFF.

The chain employs TRBV9 and TRBJ2-5; the match to TRBD1 covers 8 bases. Per germline, CDR1 SGDLS and CDR2 YYNGEE. The CDR3 totals 14 residues. The junction had 7 bases not matched to a gene; V was cut back by 4 bases and J by 5 bases. For the CDR3, the DNA is TGTGCCAGCAGCTCCGGACAGGGCCTCGAGACCCAGTACTTC. Translated, it gives CASSSGQGLETQYF.

The chain combines TRBV15 with TRBJ2-4; 7 bases are a match to TRBD2. Per the germline V gene, CDR1 is LNHNV and CDR2 is YYDKDF (reference sequence). The CDR3 has 17 residues. V was pared by 5 bases and J by 5 bases, with 15 bases of the junction left unmatched. The CDR3 here is CATSPQLQAGYENIQYF. Here the CDR3 DNA reads TGTGCCACCAGCCCGCAGTTGCAAGCGGGATACGAAAACATTCAGTACTTC.

This sequence joins TRBV9 and TRBJ2-1, with 7 bases aligning to TRBD2. With V trimmed by 0 bases and J by 0 bases, 6 bases remained unmatched. The CDR3 length is 17 residues. Germline loops: CDR1 SGDLS, CDR2 YYNGEE. The CDR3 nucleotides read TGTGCCAGCAGCGTAGACGGGGGGAAGGGCTCCTACAATGAGCAGTTCTTC. It encodes CASSVDGGKGSYNEQFF. Drawing the rest from reference TRBV9 and TRBJ2-1, the complete variable domain is DSGVTQTPKHLITATGQRVTLRCSPRSGDLSVYWYQQSLDQGLQFLIQYYNGEERAKGNILERFSAQQFPDLHSELNLSSLELGDSALYFCASSVDGGKGSYNEQFFGPGTRLTVL.

The chain couples TRBV2 to TRBJ1-6, with TRBD1 identical over 7 bases. The V gene end was trimmed by 7 bases and the J gene end by 0 bases; junction bases not matched to a gene: 9. The CDR3 runs 17 residues. The germline V gene has CDR1 SNHLY and CDR2 FYNNEI. CDR3 residues: CASIQGQPSSYNSPLHF. CDR3 sequence (DNA): TGTGCCAGCATACAGGGACAGCCGAGCTCCTATAATTCACCCCTCCACTTT.

The rearrangement joins TRBV6-5 to TRBJ1-2; D might be TRBD1 (5 bases). This CDR3 has 15 residues. In germline, CDR1 is MNHEY, CDR2 SVGAGI. V was trimmed by 10 bases and J by 3 bases, leaving 21 bases between them. The CDR3 here is CATRQTPRGDYGYTF. In nucleotides, the CDR3 is TGTGCCACCCGACAGACACCCCGGGGAGACTATGGCTACACCTTC.

For this clone: Different DNA sequences within this sample yield the same CDR3. V usage is TRBV18 and J usage is TRBJ2-7; 11 bases map to TRBD1. V was clipped by 3 bases and J by 4 bases; unmatched bases: 2. CDR3 length: 14 residues. Germline CDR1 is KGHSH and CDR2 is LQKENI. CDR3 nucleotides: TGTGCCAGCTCACCGGGGACAGGGGGTTACGAGCAGTACTTC. As protein: CASSPGTGGYEQYF.

The chain uses TRBV4-3 and TRBJ2-1, with a possible D match to TRBD2 (5 bases). Germline V gene sequence: CDR1 LGHNA, CDR2 YSLEER. The CDR3 loop spans 15 amino acids. Trimming took 1 base from V and 9 from J, leaving 16 bases between them. The chain's CDR3 is CASSQGYGGSSEQFF. CDR3 nucleotides: TGCGCCAGCAGCCAAGGGTATGGAGGTTCAAGTGAGCAGTTCTTC.

The chain links TRBV9 to TRBJ1-2, with 7 bases identical to TRBD1. Trimming at V came to 1 base and at J to 6 bases, leaving 9 bases not matched to a gene. The CDR3 contains 15 residues. Per germline, CDR1 SGDLS and CDR2 YYNGEE. The CDR3 loop is CASSVFGGDRDGYTF. CDR3 in DNA: TGTGCCAGCAGCGTATTCGGAGGTGACAGGGATGGCTACACCTTC.

The rearrangement uses TRBV19 and TRBJ2-1; 7 nucleotides align to TRBD1. Germline-derived CDR1 and CDR2 are LNHDA and SQIVND (reference sequence). This CDR3 is 16 amino acids long. V lost 4 bases, J lost 4 bases, and 10 bases stayed unmatched. The CDR3 here is CASSTVIRTGYNEQFF. CDR3 nucleotides: TGTGCCAGTAGTACTGTAATCAGGACAGGATACAATGAGCAGTTCTTC.

V is TRBV5-8 and J is TRBJ2-3, with 10 bases lining up with TRBD2. This CDR3 has 15 amino acids. Germline loops: CDR1 SGHTS, CDR2 YDEGEE. Trimming took 4 bases from V and 1 from J; bases not matched to a gene: 3. CDR3 DNA sequence: TGTGCCAGCAGCATCGGGACTAGCGGCACAGATACGCAGTATTTT. Its protein product is CASSIGTSGTDTQYF.

This clone has just one count. The chain employs TRBV9 and TRBJ1-5; D might be TRBD1 (6 bases). Germline CDR1 and CDR2: SGDLS and YYNGEE. The CDR3 spans 15 residues. Trimming cost V 0 bases and J 5 bases, with 12 bases left between them. CDR3 sequence: CASSVGIQGYQPQHF. The CDR3 DNA follows: TGTGCCAGCAGCGTAGGTATACAGGGATATCAGCCCCAGCATTTT.

This clone was seen just once. The rearrangement joins TRBV5-6 to TRBJ2-1; perhaps TRBD1 as D (6 bases). The CDR3 consists of 15 residues. The germline V gene has CDR1 SGHDT and CDR2 YYEEEE. V was clipped by 1 base and J by 5 bases, with 13 bases between them. This CDR3 is CASSLNRAVHNEQFF. The DNA for the CDR3 is TGTGCCAGCAGCTTGAACAGGGCGGTCCACAATGAGCAGTTCTTC.

This chain connects TRBV2 to TRBJ1-6; possible D gene TRBD1, 6 bases. In germline, CDR1 is SNHLY, CDR2 FYNNEI. Trimming pared 6 bases from V and 5 bases from J, leaving 11 bases between. This CDR3 has 14 residues. The CDR3 loop is CASRAGADNSPLHF. In nucleotides, the CDR3 is TGTGCCAGCAGGGCAGGGGCCGATAATTCACCCCTCCACTTT.

The rearrangement joins TRBV7-9 to TRBJ2-3; unclear D gene. The CDR3 runs to 16 residues. Germline V lookup: CDR1 SEHNR, CDR2 FQNEAQ (reference sequence). V lost 1 base, J lost 2 bases, and 13 bases lay in between. The DNA of the CDR3 is TGTGCCAGCAGCTTAGACAGTCTTTATGCCACAGATACGCAGTATTTT. Translation gives CASSLDSLYATDTQYF.

The rearrangement uses TRBV2 and TRBJ2-7; TRBD1 aligns across 9 bases. J gave up 11 bases and V 1 base, and 12 bases lay outside the gene matches. The CDR3 runs to 15 residues. The germline gives CDR1 SNHLY, CDR2 FYNNEI. CDR3 protein: CASSEVWDRDPQEYF. The CDR3 nucleotides are TGTGCCAGCAGTGAAGTTTGGGACAGGGATCCCCAAGAGTACTTC.

The chain is built from TRBV25-1 and TRBJ2-3; 7 bases align to TRBD2. Trimming took 9 bases from V and 2 from J; bases not matched to a gene: 14. The V gene's germline CDR1 is MGHDK and CDR2 SYGVNS. The CDR3 has 16 residues. CDR3 amino acids: CARQPLAVQLTDTQYF. The CDR3 DNA follows: TGTGCCAGACAGCCGCTAGCGGTACAACTCACAGATACGCAGTATTTT.

The chain combines TRBV30 with TRBJ1-2, with TRBD1 matching 10 bases. Germline assignment: CDR1 GTSNPN and CDR2 SVGIG (reference sequence). The J segment lost 8 bases and the V segment lost 3 bases, leaving 9 bases of the junction unmatched. The CDR3 loop spans 14 amino acids. CDR3 residues: CAWSPATGGWGYTF. For the CDR3, the DNA is TGTGCCTGGAGCCCCGCGACAGGGGGCTGGGGCTACACCTTC.

This chain connects TRBV7-2 to TRBJ2-1; D uncertain. Per germline, CDR1 SGHTA and CDR2 FQGNSA. The V gene lost 5 bases and the J gene lost 1 base, with 6 bases spanning the gap. The CDR3 covers 13 residues. CDR3 bases: TGTGCCAGCAGCCCAGCTTCCTACAATGAGCAGTTCTTC. Amino acids: CASSPASYNEQFF.

The genes are TRBV7-2 and TRBJ2-5, with D perhaps matching TRBD2 (5 bases). V was shortened by 3 bases and J by 0 bases, with 11 bases between the two germline ends. Germline V gene lookup returns CDR1 SGHTA and CDR2 FQGNSA. The CDR3 loop spans 15 amino acids. The CDR3 region has the DNA TGTGCCAGCAGCTTGGGTAGAGGGTACCAAGAGACCCAGTACTTC. Translating it yields CASSLGRGYQETQYF. Using reference TRBV7-2 and TRBJ2-5 for the parts outside the CDR3, the full variable domain is GAGVSQSPSNKVTEKGKDVELRCDPISGHTALYWYRQSLGQGLEFLIYFQGNSAPDKSGLPSDRFSAERTGGSVSTLTIQRTQQEDSAVYLCASSLGRGYQETQYFGPGTRLLVL.

CDR3 coding DNA: TGTGCCAGTCGTCGAGGGGTGAGCACTGAAGCTTTCTTT. Protein product: CASRRGVSTEAFF. The chain is built from TRBV19 and TRBJ1-1; tentatively, D is TRBD1 (5 bases). Per germline, CDR1 LNHDA and CDR2 SQIVND (reference sequence). V lost 8 bases to trimming and J lost 4 bases, with 14 bases between them. CDR3 length: 13 amino acids.

The CDR3 nucleotides are TGTGCCAGCAGTTTCGGACCAAATACGCAGTATTTT. Its translation is CASSFGPNTQYF. The rearrangement links TRBV28 to TRBJ2-3; no reliable D call. The CDR3 extends over 12 amino acids. Germline V lookup: CDR1 MDHEN, CDR2 SYDVKM. The V gene lost 3 bases and the J gene lost 7 bases, with 8 bases spanning the gap.

CDR3 protein: CSASNGNEQFF. As DNA, the CDR3 is TGCAGTGCTAGCAACGGGAATGAGCAGTTCTTC. The chain couples TRBV20-1 to TRBJ2-1; D is ambiguous. The V gene's germline CDR1 is DFQATT and CDR2 SNEGSKA (reference sequence). CDR3 size: 11 residues. V was shortened by 3 bases and J by 7 bases, with 7 bases between the two germline ends.

The chain is built from TRBV3-1 (or the pseudogene TRBV3-2) and TRBJ2-1; unclear D gene. V was trimmed by 0 bases and J by 10 bases, leaving 13 bases between them. CDR3 length equals 14 residues. Germline CDR1 and CDR2: LGHDT and YNNKEL (reference sequence). The CDR3 loop reads CASSQDLPGREQFF. CDR3 nucleotides: TGTGCCAGCAGCCAAGATTTGCCCGGCAGGGAGCAGTTCTTC.

The genes are TRBV7-9 and TRBJ1-4; 9 bases match TRBD1. Trimming cost V 1 base and J 7 bases; bases outside gene matches: 4. CDR1 SEHNR and CDR2 FQNEAQ come from the germline V gene (reference sequence). This CDR3 has 15 amino acids. CDR3 coding DNA: TGTGCCAGCAGCTTAGGGGACAGGGAAACTGAAAAACTGTTTTTT. It is translated as CASSLGDRETEKLFF.

This rearrangement joins TRBV18 to TRBJ1-1, with TRBD1 as a possible D gene (6 bases). CDR1 and CDR2 (germline): KGHSH, LQKENI. V lost 4 bases to trimming and J lost 1 base, with 10 bases between them. The CDR3 is 14 residues long. This CDR3 is CASSLNRENTEAFF. In DNA, the CDR3 is TGTGCCAGCTCACTCAACAGGGAGAACACTGAAGCTTTCTTT.

This chain links TRBV5-5 with TRBJ2-7; the D call may be TRBD1 or TRBD2 (5 bases each). Germline V gene data show CDR1 as SGHKS and CDR2 as YYEKEE (reference sequence). This CDR3 contains 12 residues. Trimming removed 4 bases at V and 3 bases at J, with 8 bases between. CDR3 amino acids: CASSRDGYEQYF. The CDR3 DNA reads TGTGCCAGCAGCAGGGACGGCTACGAGCAGTACTTC.